Described below is a single T cell receptor beta chain sequence and its context. This sample is drawn from a study of cytomegalovirus exposure and HLA in healthy donors. The wider study: The 120 or so validation repertoires used the same platform as the roughly 670 first-cohort repertoires, a later analysis reported.

Germline V gene data show CDR1 as MRHNA and CDR2 as SNTAGT. CDR3 length: 14 amino acids. The germline V and J ends were trimmed by 6 bases and 6 bases, with 18 bases remaining between them. Libraries were prepared by immunoSEQ multiplex PCR; TCRdb keeps only in-frame clonotypes and omits some of them. The data hold fewer than 250,000 clones, with 86% observed a single time. This receptor was obtained from a woman younger than 35 in good health and CMV-seronegative. Sequencing was performed on PBMCs. The chain recombines TRBV6-4 with TRBJ2-7; tentative D call: TRBD2 (5 bases). The CDR3 DNA sequence: TGTGCCAGCAGCCCTGAACTAGGGTCTGGCGAGCAGTACTTC. This translates into CASSPELGSGEQYF.